Reported below is one TCR beta chain. The data are from a study of CD8+CD57+ T cells in acquired aplastic anemia. Genomic DNA acted as the template from which TCR beta VDJ combination and CDR3 sequence profiling were carried out. TCRdb fed the reads into MiXCR, producing one record per CDR3 protein. The repertoire holds 200,000 or so distinct CDR3 sequences, with approximately 60% as singletons. The germline CDR1 and CDR2 sequences are SGHTA and FQGNSA. There are 15 residues in the CDR3. The trim removed 3 bases at V and 4 bases at J, leaving 7 bases unmatched. The patients chosen for sequencing had shown expansion of CD8+CD57+ cells (detected by flow cytometry).

Sequenced sample: sorted CD4+, CD8+, or CD8+CD57+ T cells (not recorded which) from PBMCs. The chain couples TRBV7-2 to TRBJ2-3; TRBD2 matches at 7 bases. This receptor was identified in a human donor with aplastic anemia. In DNA form, the CDR3 reads TGTGCCAGCAGCTTGACGGCGGGAGCGGCAGATACGCAGTATTTT. Protein: CASSLTAGAADTQYF.